This TCR beta chain originates from a study of Ad26.COV2.S vaccination and SARS-CoV-2 variants. On the study more broadly: Donor was one of the participants in the Ad26.COV2.S arm of the COV1001 trial. Intramuscularly, Ad26.COV2.S was given either once or twice, 56 days apart. Study-wide results and caveats: People who got the vaccine or the placebo had similar non-spike TCR breadth.

TCRdb's copy holds only in-frame clones and misses some; the assay was immunoSEQ multiplex PCR. The sample contains 250,000 to 300,000 clones, about 87% of which appear only once. On this clone: What it recognizes is unknown.

CDR3 length equals 14 residues. Germline V gene sequence: CDR1 MGHDK, CDR2 SYGVNS. V gave up 5 bases and J gave up 4 bases, with 14 bases separating them. Treatment described: roughly 19 received Ad26.COV2.S at low or high dose, single or two shots; roughly five received placebo; per-sample allocation not given. Samples analyzed were those drawn on day 63 after the first vaccine or placebo injection. The chain recombines TRBV25-1 with TRBJ1-1; the D gene is possibly TRBD1 (5 bases). The source is a person aged 18-60 years who received the Ad26.COV2.S COVID-19 vaccine or a placebo. The source material was peripheral blood, sampled in a trial of Ad26.COV2.S vaccine versus placebo. The CDR3 sequence: CASSPQGRATEAFF. CDR3 DNA sequence: TGTGCCAGCAGTCCTCAGGGTCGGGCCACTGAAGCTTTCTTT.